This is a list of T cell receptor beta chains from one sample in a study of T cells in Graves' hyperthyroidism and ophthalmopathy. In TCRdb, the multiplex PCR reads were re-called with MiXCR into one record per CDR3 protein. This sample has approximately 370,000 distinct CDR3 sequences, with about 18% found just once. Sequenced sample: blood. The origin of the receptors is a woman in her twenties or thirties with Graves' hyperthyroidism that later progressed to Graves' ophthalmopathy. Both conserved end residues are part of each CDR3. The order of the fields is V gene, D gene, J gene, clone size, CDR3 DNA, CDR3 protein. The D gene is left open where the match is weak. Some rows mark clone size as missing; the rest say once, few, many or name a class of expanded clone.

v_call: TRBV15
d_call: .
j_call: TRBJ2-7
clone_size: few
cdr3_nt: TGTGCCACCAGCAGAGGCGGGCAGGAGGTAACCTACGAGCAGTACTTC
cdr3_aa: CATSRGGQEVTYEQYF

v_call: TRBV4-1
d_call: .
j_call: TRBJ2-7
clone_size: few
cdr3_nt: TGCGCCAGCAGCCCCTTAGGTTTAAACTACGAGCAGTACTTC
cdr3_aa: CASSPLGLNYEQYF

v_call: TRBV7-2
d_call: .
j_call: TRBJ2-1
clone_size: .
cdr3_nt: TGTGCCAGCAGCTTAAGAGGGAATTCCTACAATGAGCAGTTCTTC
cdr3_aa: CASSLRGNSYNEQFF

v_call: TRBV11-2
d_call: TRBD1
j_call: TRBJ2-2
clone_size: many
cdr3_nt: TGTGCCAGCAGCCAATTGGGCCGGACAGGGGCCCACACCGGGGAGCTGTTTTTT
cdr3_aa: CASSQLGRTGAHTGELFF

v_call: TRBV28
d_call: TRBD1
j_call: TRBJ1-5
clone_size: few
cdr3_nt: TGTGCCAGCAGAGACAGGGAGACCGACAATCAGCCCCAGCATTTT
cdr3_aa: CASRDRETDNQPQHF

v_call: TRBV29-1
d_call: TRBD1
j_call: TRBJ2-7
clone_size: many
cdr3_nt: TGCAGCGCAGCCGGGACAGGGATCGACGAGCAGTACTTC
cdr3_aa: CSAAGTGIDEQYF

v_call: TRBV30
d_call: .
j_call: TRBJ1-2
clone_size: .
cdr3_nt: TGTGCCTGGAGCGCTAACTATGGCTACACCTTC
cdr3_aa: CAWSANYGYTF

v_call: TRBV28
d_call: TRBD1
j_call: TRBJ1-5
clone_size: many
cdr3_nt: TGTGCCAGCAGGGTATACCGGGACAGGGGTTTTAGCAATCAGCCCCAGCATTTT
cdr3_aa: CASRVYRDRGFSNQPQHF

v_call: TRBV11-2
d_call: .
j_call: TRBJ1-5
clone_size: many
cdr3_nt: TGTGCCAGCAGCTTAGATACTTTCCCCAATCAGCCCCAGCATTTT
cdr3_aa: CASSLDTFPNQPQHF

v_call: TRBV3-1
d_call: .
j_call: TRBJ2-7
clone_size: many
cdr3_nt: TGTGCCAGCAGCCCCGCCGCAGGGTTCGGTTACGAGCAGTACTTC
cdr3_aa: CASSPAAGFGYEQYF

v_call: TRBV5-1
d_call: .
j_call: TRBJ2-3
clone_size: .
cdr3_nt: TGCGCCAGCCACCCGACAACCGCCTTCACAGATACGCAGTATTTT
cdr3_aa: CASHPTTAFTDTQYF

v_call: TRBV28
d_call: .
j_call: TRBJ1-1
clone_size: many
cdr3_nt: TGTGCCAGCAGTTTATTTCCGGACATACGGAACACTGAAGCTTTCTTT
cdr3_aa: CASSLFPDIRNTEAFF

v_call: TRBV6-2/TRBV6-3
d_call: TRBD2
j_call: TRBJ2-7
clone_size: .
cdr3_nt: TGTGCCAGCAGTCGACTAGCTCCGTCTGGGGAGCAGTACTTC
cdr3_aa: CASSRLAPSGEQYF

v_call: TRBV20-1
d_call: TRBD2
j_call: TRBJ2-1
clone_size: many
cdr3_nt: TGCAGTGCGGACTTAGCGGGCTCCTACAATGAGCAGTTCTTC
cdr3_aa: CSADLAGSYNEQFF

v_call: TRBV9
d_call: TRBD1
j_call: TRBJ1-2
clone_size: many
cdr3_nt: TGTGCCAGCAGCACCGGACAGGGAAAAAACTATGGCTACACCTTC
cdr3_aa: CASSTGQGKNYGYTF

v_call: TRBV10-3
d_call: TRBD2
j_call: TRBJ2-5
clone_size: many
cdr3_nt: TGTGCCATCAGTGATGTAGCGGGGGTGGGAGAGACCCAGTACTTC
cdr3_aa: CAISDVAGVGETQYF

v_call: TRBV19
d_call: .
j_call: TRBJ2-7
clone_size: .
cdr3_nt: TGTGCCAGTAGTATGGGCAGAGGTTACGAGCAGTACTTC
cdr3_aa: CASSMGRGYEQYF

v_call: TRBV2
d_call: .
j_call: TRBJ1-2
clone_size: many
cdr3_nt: TGTGCCAGCAGGGACCCCGACAGAGCCTATGGCTACACCTTC
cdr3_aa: CASRDPDRAYGYTF

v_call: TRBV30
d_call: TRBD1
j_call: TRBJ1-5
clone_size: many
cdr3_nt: TGTGCCTGGAGGAGCAGGGCAGGGGGAAATCAGCCCCAGCATTTT
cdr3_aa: CAWRSRAGGNQPQHF

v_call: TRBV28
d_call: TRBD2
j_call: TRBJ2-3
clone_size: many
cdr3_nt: TGTGCCAGCAGTCCCGGGACTAGCGGGACAGATACGCAGTATTTT
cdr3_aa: CASSPGTSGTDTQYF

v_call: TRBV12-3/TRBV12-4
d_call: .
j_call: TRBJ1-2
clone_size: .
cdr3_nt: TGTGCCAGCAGTTTACGGCCACAGCCGTCTAACTATGGCTACACCTTC
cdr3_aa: CASSLRPQPSNYGYTF

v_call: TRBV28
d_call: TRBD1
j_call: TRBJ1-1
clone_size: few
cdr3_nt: TGTGTCGCACAGGGGGCCGAGAATCGTGCCCGGGAAGCTTTCTTT
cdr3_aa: CVAQGAENRAREAFF

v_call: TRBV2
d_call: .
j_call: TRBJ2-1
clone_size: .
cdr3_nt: TGTGCCAGCAGTGAAGATCGGAACAATGAGCAGTTCTTC
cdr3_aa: CASSEDRNNEQFF

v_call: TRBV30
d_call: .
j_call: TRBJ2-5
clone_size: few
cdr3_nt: TGTGCCTGGAGTGGCTCCCTGGTTGGAGAGACCCAGTACTTC
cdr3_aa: CAWSGSLVGETQYF

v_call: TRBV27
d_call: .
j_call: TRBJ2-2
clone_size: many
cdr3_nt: TGTGCCAGCAGTTTGTTATCCGGGGAGCTGTTTTTT
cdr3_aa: CASSLLSGELFF

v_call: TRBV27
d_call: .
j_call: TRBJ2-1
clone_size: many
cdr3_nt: TGTGCCAGCAGTCAACAAGGTCGGTTCCCAAACTACAATGAGCAGTTCTTC
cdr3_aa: CASSQQGRFPNYNEQFF

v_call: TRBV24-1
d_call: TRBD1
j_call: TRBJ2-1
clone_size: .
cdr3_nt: TGTGCCACCAGTGGGGGTAGGGGACAGGGACCTTACAATGAGCAGTTCTTC
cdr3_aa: CATSGGRGQGPYNEQFF

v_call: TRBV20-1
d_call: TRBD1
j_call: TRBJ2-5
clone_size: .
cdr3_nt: TGCAGTGCCCCAAGGGGGCGGTTAGAGTACTTC
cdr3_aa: CSAPRGRLEYF

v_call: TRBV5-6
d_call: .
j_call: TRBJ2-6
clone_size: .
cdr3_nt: TGTGCCAGCAGCCCCATAACCTCTGGGGCCAACGTCCTGACTTTC
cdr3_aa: CASSPITSGANVLTF

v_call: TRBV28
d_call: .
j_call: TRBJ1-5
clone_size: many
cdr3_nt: TGTGCCAGCAGTCGGACAGACAAATATAGCAATCAGCCCCAGCATTTT
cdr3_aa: CASSRTDKYSNQPQHF

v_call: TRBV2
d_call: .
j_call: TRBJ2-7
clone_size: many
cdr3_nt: TGTGCCAGCAGTGAGACAGGCAGGAGTGGCTACGAGCAGTACTTC
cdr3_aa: CASSETGRSGYEQYF

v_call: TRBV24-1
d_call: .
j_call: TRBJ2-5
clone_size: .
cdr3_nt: TGTGCCATCGTTCCAAGGGAGGAGGAGAAAGAGACCCAGTACTTC
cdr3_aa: CAIVPREEEKETQYF

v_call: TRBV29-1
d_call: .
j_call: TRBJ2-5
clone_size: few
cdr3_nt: TGCAGCGTTGAAATGCAGGGAGGTGACACCAGGACCCAGTACTTC
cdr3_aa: CSVEMQGGDTRTQYF

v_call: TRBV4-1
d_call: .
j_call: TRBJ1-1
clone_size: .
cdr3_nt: TGCGCCAGCAGCCAAGGGGGTGAAGCTTTCTTT
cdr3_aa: CASSQGGEAFF

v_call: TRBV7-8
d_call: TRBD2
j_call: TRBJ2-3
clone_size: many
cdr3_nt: TGTGCCAGCAGCCCTCGACTAGCGGGGGGGCTGTCTCTTGGCACAGATACGCAGTATTTT
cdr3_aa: CASSPRLAGGLSLGTDTQYF

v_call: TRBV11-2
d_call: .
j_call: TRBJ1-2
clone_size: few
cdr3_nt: TGTGCCAGCAGCTTAGGCGGGTCGGCCGGAGGCTACACCTTC
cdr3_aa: CASSLGGSAGGYTF

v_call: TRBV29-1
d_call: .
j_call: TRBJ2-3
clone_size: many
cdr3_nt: TGCAGCGTTGAATCGGGGGATACGCAGTATTTT
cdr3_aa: CSVESGDTQYF

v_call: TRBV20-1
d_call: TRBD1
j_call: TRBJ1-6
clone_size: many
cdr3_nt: TGCAGTGCTAGAGTGCTCGGGACAGACTACTCACCCCTCCACTTT
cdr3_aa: CSARVLGTDYSPLHF

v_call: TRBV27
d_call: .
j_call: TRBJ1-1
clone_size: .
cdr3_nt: TGTGCCAGCAGTTTATTGGGGGCTGGACTTGACACTGAAGCTTTCTTT
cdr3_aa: CASSLLGAGLDTEAFF

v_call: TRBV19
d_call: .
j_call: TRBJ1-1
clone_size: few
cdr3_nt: TGTGCCAGTAGTATTTGGGGGTTAAAAACTGAAGCTTTCTTT
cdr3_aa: CASSIWGLKTEAFF

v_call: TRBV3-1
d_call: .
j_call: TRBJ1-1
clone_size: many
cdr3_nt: TGTGCCAGCAGCCCTCGAGGGGATCAAGCTGAAGCTTTCTTT
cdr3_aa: CASSPRGDQAEAFF

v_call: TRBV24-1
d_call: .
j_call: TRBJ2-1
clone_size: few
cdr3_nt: TGTGCCACCAGTGATAGCACGGATGAGCAGTTCTTC
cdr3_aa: CATSDSTDEQFF

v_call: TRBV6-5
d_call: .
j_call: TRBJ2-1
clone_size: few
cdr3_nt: TGTGCCAGCAGTTACCCTGGACAAAGGGTTACGTTCTTC
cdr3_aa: CASSYPGQRVTFF

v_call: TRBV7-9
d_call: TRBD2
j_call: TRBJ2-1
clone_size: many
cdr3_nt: TGTGCCAGCAGCGCGCCGGGAGGGCGCTACAATGAGCAGTTCTTC
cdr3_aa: CASSAPGGRYNEQFF

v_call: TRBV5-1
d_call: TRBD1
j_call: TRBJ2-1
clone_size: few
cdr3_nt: TGCGCCAGCAGCGAGGGACAGGGGGCGAGATCCAATGAGCAGTTCTTC
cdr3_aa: CASSEGQGARSNEQFF

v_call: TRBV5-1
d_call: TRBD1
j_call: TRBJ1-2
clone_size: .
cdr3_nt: TGCGCCAGCAGCCTGAGCACCACAGGGGATGGCTACACCTTC
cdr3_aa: CASSLSTTGDGYTF

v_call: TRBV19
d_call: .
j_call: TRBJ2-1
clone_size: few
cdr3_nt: TGTGCCAGTTGTGAATATGGAGACAATGAGCAGTTCTTC
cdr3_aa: CASCEYGDNEQFF

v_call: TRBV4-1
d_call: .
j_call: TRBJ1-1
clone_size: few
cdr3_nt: TGCGCCAGCAGCCAAGAGGCGGATTCGTACACTGAAGCTTTCTTT
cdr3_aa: CASSQEADSYTEAFF

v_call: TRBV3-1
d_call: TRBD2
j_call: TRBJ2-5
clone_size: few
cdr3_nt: TGTGCCAGCAGCCCAAAGGAGCCCGCTACTAGCGGGGGGTGGGAGACCCAGTACTTC
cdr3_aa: CASSPKEPATSGGWETQYF

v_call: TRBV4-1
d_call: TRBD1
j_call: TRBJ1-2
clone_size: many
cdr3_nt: TGCGCCAGCAGCCAAATCACGACAGGGAGCTATGGCTACACCTTC
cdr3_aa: CASSQITTGSYGYTF

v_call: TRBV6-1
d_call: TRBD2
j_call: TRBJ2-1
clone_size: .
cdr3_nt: TGTGCCAGCAGTCCTATGGTCACGGCGGGGGGGCTCAATGAGCAGTTCTTC
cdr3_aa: CASSPMVTAGGLNEQFF

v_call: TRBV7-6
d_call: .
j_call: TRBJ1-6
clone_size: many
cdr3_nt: TGTGCCAGCAGCTTAGCGTCCGGGGAATCTTTTTCTTCACCCCTCCACTTT
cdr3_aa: CASSLASGESFSSPLHF

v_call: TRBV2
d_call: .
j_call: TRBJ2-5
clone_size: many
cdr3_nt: TGTGCCAGCAAAGTGGGAACGCGGACCCAGTACTTC
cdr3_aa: CASKVGTRTQYF

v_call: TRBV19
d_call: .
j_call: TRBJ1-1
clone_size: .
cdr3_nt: TGTGCCAGTAGTATAGAACCCCAGGAAACTGAAGCTTTCTTT
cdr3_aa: CASSIEPQETEAFF

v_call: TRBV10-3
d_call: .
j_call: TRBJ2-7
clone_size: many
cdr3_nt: TGTGCCATCAGTGAAGCCTACGAGCAGTACTTC
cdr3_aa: CAISEAYEQYF

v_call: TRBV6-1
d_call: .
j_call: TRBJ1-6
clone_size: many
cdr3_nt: TGTGCCAGCAGCTCCCGGGACCCGGTCGTACCCCTCCACTTT
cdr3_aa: CASSSRDPVVPLHF

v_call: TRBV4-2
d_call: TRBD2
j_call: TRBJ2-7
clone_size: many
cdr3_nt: TGTGCCAGCAGCCAGGTAGCGGGAGCGGGCGAGCAGTACTTC
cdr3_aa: CASSQVAGAGEQYF

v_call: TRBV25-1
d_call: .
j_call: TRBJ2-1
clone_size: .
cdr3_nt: TGTGCCAGCAGTCCCAGGAGGGGGGGACCCTACAATGAGCAGTTCTTC
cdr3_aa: CASSPRRGGPYNEQFF

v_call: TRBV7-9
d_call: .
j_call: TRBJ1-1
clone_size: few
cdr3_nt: TGTGCCAGCAGTACAGAGATGAACACTGAAGCTTTCTTT
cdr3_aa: CASSTEMNTEAFF